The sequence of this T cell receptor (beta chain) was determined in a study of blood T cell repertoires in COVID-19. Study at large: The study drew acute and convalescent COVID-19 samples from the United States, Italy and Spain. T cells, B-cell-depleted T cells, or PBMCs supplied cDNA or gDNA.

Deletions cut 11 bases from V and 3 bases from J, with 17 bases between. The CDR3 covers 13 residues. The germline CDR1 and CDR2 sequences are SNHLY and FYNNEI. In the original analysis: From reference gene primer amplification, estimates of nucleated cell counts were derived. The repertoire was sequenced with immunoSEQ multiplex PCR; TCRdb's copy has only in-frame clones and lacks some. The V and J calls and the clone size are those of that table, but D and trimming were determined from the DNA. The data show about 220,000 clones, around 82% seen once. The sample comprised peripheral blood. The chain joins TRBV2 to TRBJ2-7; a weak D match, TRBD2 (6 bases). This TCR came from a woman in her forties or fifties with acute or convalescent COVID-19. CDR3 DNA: TGTGCCGGGGGGAGGACGTCCCGCTACGAGCAGTACTTC. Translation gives CAGGRTSRYEQYF.